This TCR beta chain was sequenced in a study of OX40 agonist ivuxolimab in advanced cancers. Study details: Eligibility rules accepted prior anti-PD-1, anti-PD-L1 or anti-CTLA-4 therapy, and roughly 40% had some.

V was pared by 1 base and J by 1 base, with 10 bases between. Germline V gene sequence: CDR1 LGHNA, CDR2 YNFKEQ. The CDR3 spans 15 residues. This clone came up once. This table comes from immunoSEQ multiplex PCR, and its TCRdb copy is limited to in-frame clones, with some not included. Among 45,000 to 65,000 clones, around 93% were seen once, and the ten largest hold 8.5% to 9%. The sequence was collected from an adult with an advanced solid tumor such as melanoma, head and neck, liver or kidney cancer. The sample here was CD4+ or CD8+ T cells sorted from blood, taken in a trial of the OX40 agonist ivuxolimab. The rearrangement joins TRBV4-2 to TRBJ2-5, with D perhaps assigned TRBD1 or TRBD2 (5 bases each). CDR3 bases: TGTGCCAGCAGCCAAGGGGACGTCTCCCAAGAGACCCAGTACTTC. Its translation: CASSQGDVSQETQYF.